One and the same sample provided the 14 T cell receptor beta chains below, sequenced in a study of shared clonotypes between healthy human individuals. Naive CD8 isolation took CD45RO-negative cells positively selected for CCR7 and excluded terminally differentiated effector memory CD45RA+ cells. The table came from immunoSEQ multiplex PCR; TCRdb's copy has only in-frame clones and leaves some out. The sample carries more than 2 million clones, 93% recorded once. Sequencing used naive CD8+ T cells from PBMCs. These receptors were obtained from a man younger than 35 in good health. Some clones in this sample may be carry-over from other donors' samples.

This sequence joins TRBV10-3 and TRBJ2-3, with TRBD2 as a possible D gene (5 bases). This CDR3 region has 13 residues. Germline V CDR1 and CDR2: ENHRY, SYGVKD. Trimming took off 6 bases at V and 6 bases at J, with 13 bases between the two ends. CDR3 coding DNA: TGTGCCATCAGAAAGGAGGATTCGGATACGCAGTATTTT. Residues: CAIRKEDSDTQYF.

The CDR3 DNA reads TGTGCCAGCAGTTACTCGATCTTCACAGTATACAATGAGCAGTTCTTC. It is translated as CASSYSIFTVYNEQFF. The rearrangement uses TRBV6-5 and TRBJ2-1, with D unclear. This CDR3 contains 16 residues. Germline V gene lookup returns CDR1 MNHEY and CDR2 SVGAGI. Trimming stripped 0 bases from V and 4 bases from J, with 13 bases between.

The gene calls are TRBV28 and TRBJ2-5; TRBD1 matches 11 bases. This CDR3 has 16 amino acids. J was trimmed by 4 bases and V by 2 bases; bases with no gene match: 6. From germline, CDR1 is MDHEN and CDR2 SYDVKM. The DNA of the CDR3 is TGTGCCAGCAGTTTAAGCGGGACAGGGGGGTTAGAGACCCAGTACTTC. Protein product: CASSLSGTGGLETQYF.

The chain joins TRBV15 to TRBJ2-3; TRBD1 agrees at 7 bases. CDR1 and CDR2 (germline): LNHNV, YYDKDF (reference sequence). Trimming at V came to 1 base and at J to 2 bases, leaving 6 bases not matched to a gene. This CDR3 comprises 16 residues. The CDR3 sequence is CATSRGTGVYTDTQYF. CDR3 DNA: TGTGCCACCAGCAGAGGAACAGGGGTATACACAGATACGCAGTATTTT.

This sequence joins TRBV19 and TRBJ1-1; D is unresolved. Germline V gene lookup returns CDR1 LNHDA and CDR2 SQIVND (reference sequence). The CDR3 has 14 amino acids. Trimming pared 7 bases from V and 0 bases from J, leaving 12 bases between. The CDR3 spells CASNSENVNTEAFF. In DNA, the CDR3 is TGTGCCAGTAATAGCGAGAACGTGAACACTGAAGCTTTCTTT.

On this clone: The same CDR3 is also encoded by other DNA sequences in this sample. The genes are TRBV7-2 and TRBJ2-7, with D tentatively TRBD1 or TRBD2 (5 bases each). In germline, CDR1 is SGHTA, CDR2 FQGNSA. This CDR3 comprises 14 residues. Trimming cost V 3 bases and J 0 bases, with 9 bases left between them. The CDR3 sequence: CASSFGTGSYEQYF. CDR3 in DNA: TGTGCCAGCAGCTTCGGGACGGGCTCCTACGAGCAGTACTTC.

This sequence joins TRBV7-2 and TRBJ1-1; maybe TRBD1 (5 bases). The V gene's germline CDR1 is SGHTA and CDR2 FQGNSA. Trimming shortened V by 4 bases and J by 1 base, and 10 bases separated the two germline ends. This CDR3 has 14 amino acids. CDR3 DNA sequence: TGTGCCAGCAGCTGGGGACTGTCGAACACTGAAGCTTTCTTT. This translates into CASSWGLSNTEAFF.

The chain employs TRBV29-1 and TRBJ2-2; TRBD1 matches at 8 bases. The CDR3 extends over 15 amino acids. CDR1 is SQVTM, CDR2 ANQGSEA, per germline. The V segment lost 6 bases and the J segment 4 bases; nucleotides outside the gene matches: 10. The CDR3 spells CSVETRTGSTGELFF. The CDR3 DNA is TGCAGCGTCGAAACCCGGACAGGGTCCACCGGGGAGCTGTTTTTT.

As to this clone: The identical CDR3 is also encoded by other nucleotide sequences in the sample. The genes are TRBV7-2 and TRBJ2-7; 11 nucleotides align to TRBD2. CDR1 SGHTA and CDR2 FQGNSA come from the germline V gene. The V and J ends lost 4 bases and 3 bases, in that order; junction bases with no gene match: 5. This CDR3 region has 15 residues. CDR3 coding DNA: TGTGCCAGCAGCTCTCGGACTAGCGGGCTCTACGAGCAGTACTTC. It yields the protein CASSSRTSGLYEQYF.

The chain has TRBV27 and TRBJ2-1, with D unresolved. Germline values: CDR1 MNHEY, CDR2 SMNVEV (reference sequence). The germline V and J ends were trimmed by 5 bases and 7 bases, with 9 bases remaining between them. The CDR3 is made up of 12 amino acids. The CDR3 protein is CASSTLGNEQFF. Written as DNA, the CDR3 is TGTGCCAGCAGTACCCTCGGAAATGAGCAGTTCTTC.

J is TRBJ1-1 and V is TRBV6-6, with D possibly being TRBD1 (6 bases). This CDR3 is built from 14 residues. CDR1 is MNHNY and CDR2 is SVGAGI in the germline V gene (reference sequence). V gave up 0 bases and J gave up 6 bases, with 11 bases separating them. CDR3 nucleotides: TGTGCCAGCAGTTACTCCCGGACAGAACCTGAAGCTTTCTTT. Encoded protein: CASSYSRTEPEAFF.

This chain links TRBV27 with TRBJ2-7, with 9 bases aligning to TRBD1. After removal of 3 bases from V and 8 bases from J, the junction contained 11 bases not matched to a gene. CDR3 size: 15 residues. The germline V gene has CDR1 MNHEY and CDR2 SMNVEV (reference sequence). CDR3 in DNA: TGTGCCAGCAGTTTCATCCCCGGGACAGGGTTAAAGCAGTACTTC. Protein product: CASSFIPGTGLKQYF.

This chain uses TRBV29-1 with TRBJ2-7; a possible D gene is TRBD1 (8 bases). The CDR3 covers 14 residues. Germline assignment: CDR1 SQVTM and CDR2 ANQGSEA. CDR3 sequence: CSAVTGGRGYEQYF. CDR3 nucleotide sequence: TGCAGTGCTGTTACAGGGGGGAGGGGATACGAGCAGTACTTC.

This clone was recorded once. The chain is built from TRBV11-2 and TRBJ2-5; maybe TRBD2 (6 bases). Trimming cost V 4 bases and J 5 bases, with 20 bases left between them. CDR3 length: 16 residues. The V gene's germline CDR1 is SGHAT and CDR2 FQNNGV. The CDR3: CASSSRIGGNRETQYF. The CDR3, as DNA: TGTGCCAGCAGCTCCCGGATCGGCGGGAATCGGGAGACCCAGTACTTC.